This paragraph covers one T cell receptor (beta chain) sequence. Source study methods: Amplification from reference gene primers served as the basis for estimated nucleated cell counts. Profiling relied on immunoSEQ multiplex PCR, and the TCRdb table lists in-frame clones only, not all of them. Clone size and V and J calls were adopted from that table, with D and trimming inferred from the DNA. The sample consists of hundreds of thousands of clones, 83% of them appearing once. This record belongs to a study of blood T cell repertoires in COVID-19. As for the study in general: Samples came from the United States, Italy and Spain, spanning acute and convalescent COVID-19.

In Seattle, patients joined the study during active infection and were tracked longitudinally. The CDR3 is 18 residues long. The V and J ends lost 3 bases and 2 bases, in that order; junction bases with no gene match: 9. Germline loops: CDR1 KGHDR, CDR2 SFDVKD. Sequencing was done on a sample of peripheral blood. The clonotype originates from a woman in her twenties or thirties with COVID-19, enrolled during active disease. The chain recombines TRBV24-1 with TRBJ2-1; 10 bases align to TRBD1. The CDR3 loop is CATSDTPGQGYPYNEQFF. The CDR3 DNA reads as TGTGCCACCAGTGATACACCGGGACAGGGGTACCCCTACAATGAGCAGTTCTTC.